This T cell receptor beta chain was identified in a study of CD8+CD57+ T cells in acquired aplastic anemia. This clonotype was recorded at least ten times. Antigen unknown. It was genomic DNA that served as the template for profiling TCR beta VDJ and CDR3. Via MiXCR, TCRdb re-called the reads, giving one row per CDR3 protein. This sample has over 150,000 distinct CDR3 sequences, with less than 70% found just once. Trimming removed 6 bases from V and 3 bases from J, with 12 bases in between. This CDR3 contains 13 residues. Per germline, CDR1 DFQATT and CDR2 SNEGSKA (reference sequence). Study observations and caveats: Between patients and controls, twenty-nine CD8+ CDR3 sequences were found in common.

The TCR originated in a human donor in good health, serving as a control. The sequenced material came from sorted CD4+, CD8+, or CD8+CD57+ T cells (not recorded which) from PBMCs. The genes are TRBV20-1 and TRBJ2-1; TRBD1 is a possible D gene (6 bases). The CDR3 DNA is TGCAGTGCCCCCCTACAGGGCTACAATGAGCAGTTCTTC. It encodes CSAPLQGYNEQFF.